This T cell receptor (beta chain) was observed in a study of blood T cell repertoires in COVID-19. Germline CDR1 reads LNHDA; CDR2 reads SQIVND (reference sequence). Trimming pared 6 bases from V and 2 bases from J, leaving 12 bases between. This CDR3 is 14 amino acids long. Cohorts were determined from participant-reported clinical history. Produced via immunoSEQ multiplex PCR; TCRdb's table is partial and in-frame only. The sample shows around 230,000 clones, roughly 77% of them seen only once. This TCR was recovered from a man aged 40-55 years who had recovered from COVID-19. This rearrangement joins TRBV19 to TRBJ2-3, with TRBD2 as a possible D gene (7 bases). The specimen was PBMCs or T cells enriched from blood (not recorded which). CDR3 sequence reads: CASSGGQLTDTQYF. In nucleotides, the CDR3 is TGTGCCAGTAGCGGGGGGCAGCTCACAGATACGCAGTATTTT.